A single TCR beta chain is shown here with its context. Antigen: not known. This entry comes from a study of cytomegalovirus exposure and HLA in healthy donors. A multiplex PCR was run with 60 Vbeta primers and 13 Jbeta primers. Measured with immunoSEQ multiplex PCR; TCRdb has only the in-frame clones, and not every one. Seen here are about 140,000 clones, roughly four fifths observed once, and the top ten hold around 1.8%. Study results and limitations: Another analysis was done later, and it associated 15,000 or so TCR beta sequences with HLA alleles at 0.05 false discovery rate. A list of approximately 150 TCR beta chains associated with cytomegalovirus was given. Follow-up analysis later connected one missense variant in DCLRE1C with trimming of TCR beta V- and J-genes. Productive status was seen about 90% or about 30% of the time for most TCR beta V segments in an earlier analysis.

The junction had 10 bases not matched to a gene; V was cut back by 3 bases and J by 0 bases. Per the germline V gene, CDR1 is SGHRS and CDR2 is YFSETQ. The CDR3 consists of 17 residues. The V and J genes are TRBV5-1 and TRBJ2-3; TRBD1 aligns across 7 bases. The specimen sequenced was PBMCs. The source of this sequence is a female donor in good health and CMV-seropositive. The CDR3 reads CASSSPLGGKSTDTQYF. The DNA for the CDR3 is TGCGCCAGCAGCTCCCCCCTAGGGGGCAAGAGCACAGATACGCAGTATTTT. The variable domain in full, completed from reference TRBV5-1 and TRBJ2-3, reads KAGVTQTPRYLIKTRGQQVTLSCSPISGHRSVSWYQQTPGQGLQFLFEYFSETQRNKGNFPGRFSGRQFSNSRSEMNVSTLELGDSALYLCASSSPLGGKSTDTQYFGPGTRLTVL.